This T cell receptor (beta chain) appears in the sequencing data of a study of blood T cells in healthy people across ages. Regarding this clonotype: Antigen: not known.

Germline CDR1 reads SGHVS; CDR2 reads FQNEAQ. This CDR3 contains 15 residues. Trimming removed 5 bases from V and 2 bases from J, with 15 bases in between. Isolation yielded PBMCs, at least 6.5 million per sample, in every case. A second PCR, run for roughly 6 to 11 cycles, used a sample-barcoded 5' primer plus a J-beta primer mix. One entry per CDR3 protein results from TCRdb running MiXCR on the 5' RACE reads. The sample carries roughly 1,800,000 distinct CDR3 sequences, just under 50% recorded once. Notes on the study in general: Diversity figures based on one million T cells were deemed too low.

The clonotype was recovered from a woman aged 40 to 50 in good health. The chain uses TRBV7-8 and TRBJ1-2; no clear D gene. Material for sequencing was blood. CDR3 protein: CASSPSAVANYGYTF. In DNA, the CDR3 is TGTGCCAGCAGCCCCTCCGCCGTAGCAAACTATGGCTACACCTTC.